This is a list of T cell receptor beta chains from one sample in a study of identical twins. TCRdb passed the 5' RACE reads through MiXCR, listing each CDR3 protein once. The sample records around 1.7 million distinct CDR3 sequences, under 35% being singletons. The sequenced material came from cord blood. These receptors all stem from a newborn girl in good health. The CDR3 runs from the conserved cysteine through the conserved F or W. D genes are given only for firm matches. Expanded clones are given a class, and other clones once, few, many or no size at all.

j_call d_call v_call clone_size cdr3_nt cdr3_aa
TRBJ1-5 NA TRBV3-1 NA TGTGCCAGCAGCCAATATTCAGATCAGCCCCAGCATTTT CASSQYSDQPQHF
TRBJ2-1 NA TRBV29-1 many TGCAGCGTGGTAGCTAGCGACAATGAGCAGTTCTTC CSVVASDNEQFF
TRBJ2-3 TRBD2 TRBV10-3 few TGTGCCATCAGTGAGGCTAGCGGTTCTAGCACAGATACGCAGTATTTT CAISEASGSSTDTQYF
TRBJ2-4 NA TRBV20-1 few TGCAGTGCTGACCGACGGGCCAAAAACATTCAGTACTTC CSADRRAKNIQYF
TRBJ1-2 NA TRBV3-1 many TGTGCCAGCAGCCAAGACAGGGTAGAGAGGAACTATGGCTACACCTTC CASSQDRVERNYGYTF
TRBJ1-1 NA TRBV28 many TGTGCCAGCAGTTTTCCCCCGAACACTGAAGCTTTCTTT CASSFPPNTEAFF
TRBJ2-3 TRBD1 TRBV20-1 NA TGCAGTGCTAGAGGAAATAGTAGACAGGGCGGAGATACGCAGTATTTT CSARGNSRQGGDTQYF
TRBJ2-2 TRBD1 TRBV5-1 NA TGCGCCAGCAGCTTGATAGGGGGCGACACCGGGGAGCTGTTTTTT CASSLIGGDTGELFF
TRBJ1-2 TRBD1 TRBV5-1 NA TGCGCCAGCAGCTCCGGGACAGGGGGTTACTATGGCTACACCTTC CASSSGTGGYYGYTF
TRBJ2-7 NA TRBV10-3 NA TGTGCCATCAGTGAGTCGACTTTCTTAGGGGGCGAGCAGTACTTC CAISESTFLGGEQYF
TRBJ1-1 TRBD1 TRBV13 NA TGTGCCAGCAGCTACGGACAGGGGGCGATGAACACTGAAGCTTTCTTT CASSYGQGAMNTEAFF
TRBJ2-7 TRBD2 TRBV20-1 NA TGCAGTGCTAGCACCGGGACTATCTACGAGCAGTACTTC CSASTGTIYEQYF
TRBJ2-3 NA TRBV25-1 few TGTGCCAGCAGTGGCGCGAGAGGCACAGATACGCAGTATTTT CASSGARGTDTQYF
TRBJ2-5 TRBD1 TRBV20-1 NA TGCAGTGCACTCCCGGACAGGGATGAGACCCAGTACTTC CSALPDRDETQYF
TRBJ2-7 NA TRBV6-5 NA TGTGCCAGCAGTTACGCCCCCGGCAACAATGAGCAGTACTTC CASSYAPGNNEQYF
TRBJ2-1 NA TRBV24-1 NA TGTGCCACCAGTGATTTTACGGGGGAACAAGAGACCCAGTTCTTC CATSDFTGEQETQFF
TRBJ1-4 NA TRBV3-1 few TGTGCCAGCAGCCAAGCCGCCTCCAGGGGAGCAAAACTGTTTTTT CASSQAASRGAKLFF
TRBJ2-3 TRBD2 TRBV5-1 few TGCGCCAGCAGCTTGGTTGCGGGGGACTACACAGATACGCAGTATTTT CASSLVAGDYTDTQYF
TRBJ2-1 NA TRBV6-2/TRBV6-3 NA TGTGCCAGCAGTTACCCGGGAGTGCAGTTCTTC CASSYPGVQFF
TRBJ1-4 TRBD1 TRBV2 NA TGTGCCAGCAGTGAAGTGCAGGGGGCATCGCGACCTAATGAAAAACTGTTTTTT CASSEVQGASRPNEKLFF
TRBJ2-3 NA TRBV25-1 NA TGTGCCAGCAGTGCACAGGGGCTAGCGTGGGGTACGCAGTATTTT CASSAQGLAWGTQYF
TRBJ1-3 NA TRBV5-1 NA TGCGCCAGCAGCCGACAGCAGGACACCATATATTTT CASSRQQDTIYF
TRBJ2-1 NA TRBV7-9 NA TGTGCCAGCAGCATGACTAGAAGGGGAAACTACAATGAGCAGTTCTTC CASSMTRRGNYNEQFF
TRBJ2-7 NA TRBV27 few TGTGCCAGCATAATCGAGCAGTACTTC CASIIEQYF
TRBJ2-1 NA TRBV20-1 NA TGCAGTGCGACACACCCCGGAGACTTGTCCTACAATGAGCAGTTCTTC CSATHPGDLSYNEQFF
TRBJ2-7 NA TRBV6-2/TRBV6-3 few TGTGCCAGCAAGAGGCTAGCGTTGAATGAGCAGTACTTC CASKRLALNEQYF